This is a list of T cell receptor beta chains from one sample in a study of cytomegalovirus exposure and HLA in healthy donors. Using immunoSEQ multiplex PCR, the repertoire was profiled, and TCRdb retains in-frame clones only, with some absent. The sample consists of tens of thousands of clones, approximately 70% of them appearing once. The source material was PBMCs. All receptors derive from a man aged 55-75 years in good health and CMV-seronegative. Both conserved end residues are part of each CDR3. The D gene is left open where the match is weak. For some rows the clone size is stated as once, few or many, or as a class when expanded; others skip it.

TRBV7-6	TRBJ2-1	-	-	CASSFLSGSSYNEQFF	TGTGCCAGCAGCTTTCTCAGCGGAAGTTCCTACAATGAGCAGTTCTTC
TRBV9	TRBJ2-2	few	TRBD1	CASSVTGTGELFF	TGTGCCAGCAGCGTGACAGGGACCGGGGAGCTGTTTTTT
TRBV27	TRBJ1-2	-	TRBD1	CASRPGTGGSYGYIF	TGTGCCAGCAGACCTGGGACAGGCGGATCCTATGGCTACATCTTC
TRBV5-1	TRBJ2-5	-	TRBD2	CASSPSGTTQETQYF	TGCGCCAGCAGCCCCTCCGGGACTACCCAGGAGACCCAGTACTTC
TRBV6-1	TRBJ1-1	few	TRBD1	CATTPGQAGTEAFF	TGTGCCACCACTCCGGGACAGGCGGGTACTGAAGCTTTCTTT
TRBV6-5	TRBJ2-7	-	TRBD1	CASSSRTGTYEQYF	TGTGCCAGCAGTTCCAGGACAGGGACCTACGAGCAGTACTTC
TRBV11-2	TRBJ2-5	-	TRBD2	CASSFRGGGAPETQYF	TGTGCCAGCAGCTTCAGGGGCGGGGGGGCGCCAGAGACCCAGTACTTC
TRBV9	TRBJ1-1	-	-	CASSPNTGNTEAFF	TGTGCCAGCAGCCCGAATACAGGGAACACTGAAGCTTTCTTT
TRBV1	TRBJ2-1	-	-	CTSSPGQIFGNEQFF	TGCACCAGCAGCCCGGGACAGATTTTTGGCAATGAGCAGTTCTTC
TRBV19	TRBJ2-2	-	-	CASSMSFLNTGELFF	TGTGCCAGTAGTATGAGTTTTCTGAACACCGGGGAGCTGTTTTTT
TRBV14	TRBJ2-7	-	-	CASSQDFASGIRKYF	-
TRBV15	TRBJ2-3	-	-	CATSRSRGGIGTDTQYF	TGTGCCACCAGCAGAAGTAGGGGGGGAATTGGAACAGATACGCAGTATTTT
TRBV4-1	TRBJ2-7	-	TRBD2	CASSQLPGLGTYEQYF	TGCGCCAGCAGCCAACTCCCGGGACTAGGCACCTACGAGCAGTACTTC
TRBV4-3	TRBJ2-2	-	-	CASSQDRIGSRVYTGELFF	TGCGCCAGCAGCCAAGATAGGATAGGGAGCAGAGTATATACCGGGGAGCTGTTTTTT
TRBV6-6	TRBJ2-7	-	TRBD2	CASGGEGGEQYF	TGTGCCAGCGGGGGGGAGGGCGGAGAGCAGTACTTC
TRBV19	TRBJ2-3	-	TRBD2	CASNGGAGGTQYF	TGTGCCAGTAACGGGGGGGCCGGAGGCACGCAGTATTTT
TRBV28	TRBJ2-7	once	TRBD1	CASSLSGGRDRAYEQYF	TGTGCCAGCAGTTTATCAGGGGGGCGGGACAGGGCGTACGAGCAGTACTTC
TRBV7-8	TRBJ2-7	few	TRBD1	CASTAGTADYEQYF	TGTGCCTCCACGGCCGGGACAGCCGACTACGAGCAGTACTTC
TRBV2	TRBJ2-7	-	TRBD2	CASHREGVYSYEQYF	TGTGCCAGCCATCGGGAGGGGGTCTACTCCTACGAGCAGTACTTC
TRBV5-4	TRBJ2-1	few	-	CASRRGGGSSYNEQFF	TGTGCCAGCAGGCGGGGCGGGGGCAGCTCCTACAATGAGCAGTTCTTC
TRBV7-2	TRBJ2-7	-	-	CASSPVGGAYEQYF	TGTGCCAGCAGCCCCGTTGGCGGAGCCTACGAGCAGTACTTC
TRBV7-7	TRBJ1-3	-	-	CASSPGISGNTIYF	TGTGCTAGCAGCCCAGGGATCTCTGGAAACACCATATATTTT
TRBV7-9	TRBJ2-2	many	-	CASSLGQAGELFF	TGTGCCAGCAGCTTGGGGCAGGCCGGGGAGCTGTTTTTT
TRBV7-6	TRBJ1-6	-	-	CASSLDRHSPLHF	TGTGCCAGCAGCCTAGACAGACATTCACCCCTCCACTTT
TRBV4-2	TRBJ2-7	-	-	CASSQGATYEQYF	TGTGCCAGCAGCCAGGGGGCAACCTACGAGCAGTACTTC
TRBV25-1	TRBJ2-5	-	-	CATEEAIQETQYF	TGTGCAACCGAGGAGGCTATCCAAGAGACCCAGTACTTC
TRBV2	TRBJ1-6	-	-	CASRAGEGWSPLHF	TGTGCCAGCAGGGCAGGGGAAGGATGGTCACCCCTCCACTTT
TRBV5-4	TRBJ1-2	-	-	CASSLESRGADGYTF	TGTGCCAGCAGCTTGGAGTCTCGCGGCGCGGATGGCTACACCTTC
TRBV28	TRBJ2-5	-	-	CASTTSFQETQYF	TGTGCCAGCACTACTAGTTTCCAAGAGACCCAGTACTTC
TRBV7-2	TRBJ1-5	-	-	CASSPEAGEYQPQHF	TGTGCCAGCAGCCCAGAGGCGGGAGAATATCAGCCCCAGCATTTT
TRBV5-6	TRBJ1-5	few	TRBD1	CASSPGTGDYRQPQHF	TGTGCCAGCAGCCCGGGGACAGGGGATTACCGGCAGCCCCAGCATTTT
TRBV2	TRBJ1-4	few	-	CASSAGGPGAGGEKLFF	TGTGCCAGCAGCGCCGGCGGACCGGGGGCGGGAGGTGAAAAACTGTTTTTT
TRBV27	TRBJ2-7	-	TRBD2	CASSLSLAGAEQYF	TGTGCCAGCAGTTTGTCTCTAGCGGGAGCCGAGCAGTACTTC
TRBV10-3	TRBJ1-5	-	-	CAISDGGGDQPQHF	TGTGCCATCAGTGACGGGGGGGGCGATCAGCCCCAGCATTTT
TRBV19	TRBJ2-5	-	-	CASKVVGGQETQYF	TGTGCCAGTAAAGTAGTAGGGGGCCAAGAGACCCAGTACTTC
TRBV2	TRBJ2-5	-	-	CASSLRIMRGETQYF	TGTGCCAGCAGTTTGAGGATCATGAGAGGCGAGACCCAGTACTTC
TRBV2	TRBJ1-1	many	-	CARGTPVNTEAFF	TGTGCCAGGGGGACACCCGTAAACACTGAAGCTTTCTTT
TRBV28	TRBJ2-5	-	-	CASRSQGGRAAQYF	TGTGCCAGCAGATCTCAGGGGGGCCGGGCGGCCCAGTACTTC
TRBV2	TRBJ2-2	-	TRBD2	CASDRGGYAGELFF	TGTGCCAGCGATCGGGGGGGATATGCCGGGGAGCTGTTTTTT
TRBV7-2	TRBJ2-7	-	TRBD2	CASSPGGGGLLEQYF	TGTGCCAGCAGCCCGGGAGGGGGGGGCCTGCTCGAGCAGTACTTC
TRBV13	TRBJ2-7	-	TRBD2	CASSPRGGYEQYF	TGTGCCAGCAGCCCCCGGGGAGGGTACGAGCAGTACTTC
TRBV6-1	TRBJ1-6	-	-	CASRTEYNSPLHF	TGTGCCAGCCGGACTGAATATAATTCACCCCTCCACTTT
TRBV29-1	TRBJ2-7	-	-	CSVEGVRGEQYF	TGCAGCGTTGAAGGGGTTCGGGGCGAGCAGTACTTC
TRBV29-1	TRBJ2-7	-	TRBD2	CSVAQGGVGSGGAYEQYF	TGCAGCGTTGCCCAGGGGGGGGTTGGTAGCGGGGGCGCCTACGAGCAGTACTTC
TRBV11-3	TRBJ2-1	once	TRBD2	CASSLGLAAYNEQFF	TGTGCCAGCAGCTTAGGACTAGCGGCCTACAATGAGCAGTTCTTC
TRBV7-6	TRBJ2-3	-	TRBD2	CASSRTSGGRHSTDTQYF	TGTGCCAGCAGCCGCACTAGCGGGGGCCGGCATAGCACAGATACGCAGTATTTT